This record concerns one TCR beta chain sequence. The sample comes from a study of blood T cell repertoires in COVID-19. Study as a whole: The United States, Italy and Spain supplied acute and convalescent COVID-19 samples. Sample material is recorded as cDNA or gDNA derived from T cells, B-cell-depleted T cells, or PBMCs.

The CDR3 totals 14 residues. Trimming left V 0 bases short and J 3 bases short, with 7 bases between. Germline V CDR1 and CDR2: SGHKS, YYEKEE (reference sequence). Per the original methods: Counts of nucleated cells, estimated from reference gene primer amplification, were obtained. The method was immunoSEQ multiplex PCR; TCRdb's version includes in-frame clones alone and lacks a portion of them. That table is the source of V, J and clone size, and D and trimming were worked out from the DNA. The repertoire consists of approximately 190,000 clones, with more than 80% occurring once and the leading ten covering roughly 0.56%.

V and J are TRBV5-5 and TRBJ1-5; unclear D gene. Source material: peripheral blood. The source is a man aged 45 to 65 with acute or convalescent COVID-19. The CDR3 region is CASSLEDNNQPQHF. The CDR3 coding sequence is TGTGCCAGCAGCTTGGAAGACAACAATCAGCCCCAGCATTTT.